This T cell receptor (beta chain) was sequenced during a study of CD8 T cells in ankylosing spondylitis (dated by TCRdb to about 2017). Context from the whole study: The study profiled T cell receptor beta repertoires in healthy donors and ankylosing spondylitis patients to find disease-linked TCR variants. The full study cohort was made up of over 20 ankylosing spondylitis patients and about a hundred healthy donors. Peripheral blood was sampled, and synovial fluid was also collected from ankylosing spondylitis patients. Here is what the overall study found, with its caveats: Some motif variants were previously reported in synovial fluid and blood of reactive arthritis patients, suggesting common disease-initiation mechanisms. A CD8+ phenotype was shown by the disease-linked clones, which were found at relatively low frequencies in peripheral blood. The disease-linked clones were reported as significantly enriched in matched synovial fluid samples from ankylosing spondylitis patients. Blood from ankylosing spondylitis patients appeared to be characterized by a TCR beta motif made up of several highly homologous amino acid variants.

This clonotype was counted ten times or more. It lacks a known antigen. No per-base quality is available; no much larger clone lies one base away. Sequenced on an Illumina HiSeq 2500. TCR beta libraries were prepared by quantitative 5'-RACE with molecular barcodes. On the authors' methods: A new computational method based on a probabilistic model of VDJ rearrangement was used to identify disease-linked TCR variants. TCRdb reran the public reads through fastp at Q25 and MiXCR, keeping productive beta chains. Every CDR3 protein is listed once, alongside the most common genes and DNA of its rows. The V and J calls reflect TCRdb's pipeline rather than the authors' work. Recorded for this sample are about 42,000 distinct CDR3 sequences; around 3.8% of them occurred a single time. The top ten hold 4% of the sample. V is pruned by 0 bases and J by 2 bases, leaving 8 bases of the junction without a gene match. CDR1 and CDR2 are drawn from the germline V gene: SGDLS, YYNGEE. The CDR3 covers 16 residues, taking in both the cysteine and the phenylalanine. The retained sequence is limited to the CDR3, 48 bases, with the frame set at the first base.

The sequence was obtained from a female donor with ankylosing spondylitis or in good health (not recorded which). The chain is assembled from TRBV9 and TRBJ2-7; 7 central nucleotides agree with TRBD2. Sequenced: blood, either unsorted or a sorted T cell fraction (not recorded which). The CDR3 corresponds to CASSVEPSGVAYEQYF. The nucleotide sequence reads TGTGCCAGCAGCGTAGAGCCCAGCGGGGTTGCCTACGAGCAGTACTTC.